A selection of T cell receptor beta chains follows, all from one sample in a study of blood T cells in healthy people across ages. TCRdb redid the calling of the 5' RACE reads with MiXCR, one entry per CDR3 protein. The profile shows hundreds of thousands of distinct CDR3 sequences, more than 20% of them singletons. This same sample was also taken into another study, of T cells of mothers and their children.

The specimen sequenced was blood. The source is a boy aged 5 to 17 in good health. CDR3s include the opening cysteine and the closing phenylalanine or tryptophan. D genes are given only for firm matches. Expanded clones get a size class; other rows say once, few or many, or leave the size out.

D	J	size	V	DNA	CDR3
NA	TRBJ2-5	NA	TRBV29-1	TGCAGCGCCCGCCTTGGGCAAGAGACCCAGTACTTC	CSARLGQETQYF
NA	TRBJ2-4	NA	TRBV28	TGTGCCAGCAGTTTGGCCCGACTAGCCAAAAACATTCAGTACTTC	CASSLARLAKNIQYF
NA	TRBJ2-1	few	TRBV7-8	TGTGCCAGCAGCTTGGCGCCCAGAAACAATGAGCAGTTCTTC	CASSLAPRNNEQFF
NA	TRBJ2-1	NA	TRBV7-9	TGTGCCAGCAGCTTAGGGGCCCCGGTTGTGGGCGAGCAGTTCTTC	CASSLGAPVVGEQFF
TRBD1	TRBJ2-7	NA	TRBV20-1	TGCAGTGCTAGCTGGTCAGGGGGGCAGTACTTC	CSASWSGGQYF
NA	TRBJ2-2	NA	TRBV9	TGTGCCAGCAACCCGGGACCGAACACCGGGGAGCTGTTTTTT	CASNPGPNTGELFF
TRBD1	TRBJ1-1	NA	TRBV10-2	TGCGCCAGCGAGGGACAGACGAACACTGAAGCTTTCTTT	CASEGQTNTEAFF
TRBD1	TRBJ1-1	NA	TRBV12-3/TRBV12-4	TGTGCCAGCAAGACAGGGTGGGGGTTGAACACTGAAGCTTTCTTT	CASKTGWGLNTEAFF
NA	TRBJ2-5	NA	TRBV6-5	TGTGCCAGCAGCCCGTGGGGCGGGAAACAAGAGACCCAGTACTTC	CASSPWGGKQETQYF
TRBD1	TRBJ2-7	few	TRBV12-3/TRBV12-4	TGTGCCAGCAGACCGGGACAGGGGGCTTCCGAGCAGTACTTC	CASRPGQGASEQYF
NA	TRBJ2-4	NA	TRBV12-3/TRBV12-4	TGTGCCAGCAGTTTAGGGGATGTCGGAAACATTCAGTACTTC	CASSLGDVGNIQYF
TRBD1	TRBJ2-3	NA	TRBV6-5	TGTGCCAGCAGAAGGACAGGAACAGATACGCAGTATTTT	CASRRTGTDTQYF
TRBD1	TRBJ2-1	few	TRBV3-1	TGTGCCAGCAGCCAAGATATAAGGACAGGGCCCTACAATGAGCAGTTCTTC	CASSQDIRTGPYNEQFF